This T cell receptor beta chain was sequenced for a study of human thymus T cells. The repertoire was sequenced with immunoSEQ multiplex PCR; TCRdb's copy has only in-frame clones and lacks some. The sample consists of tens of thousands of clones, just over 95% of them appearing once. Obtained as resections during corrective heart surgery, the thymus tissue was then studied. The people who donated were healthy Finnish babies having corrective surgery for congenital heart defects. Material: thymus tissue. This clonotype was obtained from a boy younger than two with a congenital heart defect but otherwise immunologically healthy.

CDR3 nucleotide sequence: TGTGCCAGTACCGGCGGGAAGGGACGGCGCTATGGCTACACCTTC. Protein sequence: CASTGGKGRRYGYTF. This chain connects TRBV19 to TRBJ1-2, with D perhaps matching TRBD1 (5 bases). Between the trimmed V and J ends, which lost 7 bases and 4 bases, there was a span of 19 bases. This CDR3 is 15 amino acids long. Germline-derived CDR1 and CDR2 are LNHDA and SQIVND (reference sequence).